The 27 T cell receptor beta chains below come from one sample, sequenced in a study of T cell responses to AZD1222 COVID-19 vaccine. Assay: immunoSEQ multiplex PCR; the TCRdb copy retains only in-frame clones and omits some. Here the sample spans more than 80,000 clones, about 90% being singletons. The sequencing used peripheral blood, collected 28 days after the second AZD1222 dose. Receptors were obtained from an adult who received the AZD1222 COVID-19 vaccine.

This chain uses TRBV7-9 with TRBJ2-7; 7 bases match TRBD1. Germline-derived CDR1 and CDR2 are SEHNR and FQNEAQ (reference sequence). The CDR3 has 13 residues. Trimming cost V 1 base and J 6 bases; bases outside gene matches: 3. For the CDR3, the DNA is TGTGCCAGCAGCTTAGAGGGGGCGAGCGAGCAGTACTTC. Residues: CASSLEGASEQYF.

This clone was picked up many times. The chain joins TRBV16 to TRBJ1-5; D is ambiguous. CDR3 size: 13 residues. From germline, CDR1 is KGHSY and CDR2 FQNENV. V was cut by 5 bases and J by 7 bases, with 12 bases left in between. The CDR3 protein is CASSGIGSQPQHF. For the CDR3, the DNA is TGTGCCAGCAGCGGCATCGGAAGCCAGCCCCAGCATTTT.

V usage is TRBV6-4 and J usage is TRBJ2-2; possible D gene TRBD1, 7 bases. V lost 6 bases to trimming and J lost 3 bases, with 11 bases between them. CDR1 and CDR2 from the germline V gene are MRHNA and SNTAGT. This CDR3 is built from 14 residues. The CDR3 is CASRRDSYTGELFF. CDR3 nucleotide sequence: TGTGCCAGCAGGCGGGACAGTTACACCGGGGAGCTGTTTTTT.

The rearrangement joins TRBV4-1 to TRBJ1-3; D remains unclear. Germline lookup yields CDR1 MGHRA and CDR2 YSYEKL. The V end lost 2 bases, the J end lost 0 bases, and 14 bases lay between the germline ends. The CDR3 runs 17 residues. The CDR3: CASSQLSGILSGNTIYF. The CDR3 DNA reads TGCGCCAGCAGCCAACTCTCAGGAATACTCTCTGGAAACACCATATATTTT.

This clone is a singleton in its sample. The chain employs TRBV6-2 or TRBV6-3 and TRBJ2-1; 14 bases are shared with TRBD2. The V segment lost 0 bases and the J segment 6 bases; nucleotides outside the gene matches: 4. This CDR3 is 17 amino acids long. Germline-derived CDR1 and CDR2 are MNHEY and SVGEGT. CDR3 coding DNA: TGTGCCAGCAGTTACTCGCCGGGACTAGCGGGGGCCAATGAGCAGTTCTTC. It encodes CASSYSPGLAGANEQFF.

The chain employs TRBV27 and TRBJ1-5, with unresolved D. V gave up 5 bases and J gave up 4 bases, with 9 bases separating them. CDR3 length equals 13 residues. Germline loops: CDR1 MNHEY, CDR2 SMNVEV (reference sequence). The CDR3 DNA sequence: TGTGCCAGCAGTCTGACGTTTAATCAGCCCCAGCATTTT. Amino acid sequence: CASSLTFNQPQHF.

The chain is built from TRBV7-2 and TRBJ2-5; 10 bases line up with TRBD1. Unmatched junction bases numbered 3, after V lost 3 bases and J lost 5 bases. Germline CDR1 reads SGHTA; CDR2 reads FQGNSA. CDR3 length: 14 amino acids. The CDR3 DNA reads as TGTGCCAGCAGCTTCGACAGGGGGCAGGAGACCCAGTACTTC. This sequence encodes CASSFDRGQETQYF.

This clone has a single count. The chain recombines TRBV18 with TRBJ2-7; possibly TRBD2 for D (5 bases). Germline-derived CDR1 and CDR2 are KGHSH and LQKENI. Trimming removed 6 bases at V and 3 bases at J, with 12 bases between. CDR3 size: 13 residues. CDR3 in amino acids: CASSPGSGYEQYF. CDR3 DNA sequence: TGTGCCAGCTCGCCGGGAAGTGGCTACGAGCAGTACTTC. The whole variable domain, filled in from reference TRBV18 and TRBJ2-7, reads NAGVMQNPRHLVRRRGQEARLRCSPMKGHSHVYWYRQLPEEGLKFMVYLQKENIIDESGMPKERFSAEFPKEGPSILRIQQVVRGDSAAYFCASSPGSGYEQYFGPGTRLTVT.

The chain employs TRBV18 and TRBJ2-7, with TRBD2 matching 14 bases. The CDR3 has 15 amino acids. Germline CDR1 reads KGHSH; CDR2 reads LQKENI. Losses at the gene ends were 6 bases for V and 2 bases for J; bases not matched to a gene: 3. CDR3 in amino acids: CASSPGLAGAYEQYF. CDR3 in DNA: TGTGCCAGCTCTCCGGGACTAGCGGGGGCCTACGAGCAGTACTTC.

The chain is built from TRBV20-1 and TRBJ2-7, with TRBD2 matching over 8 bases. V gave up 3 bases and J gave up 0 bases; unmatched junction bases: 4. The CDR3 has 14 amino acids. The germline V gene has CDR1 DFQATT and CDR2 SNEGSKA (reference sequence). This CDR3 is CSASGGGYSYEQYF. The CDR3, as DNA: TGCAGTGCTAGTGGCGGGGGGTACTCCTACGAGCAGTACTTC.

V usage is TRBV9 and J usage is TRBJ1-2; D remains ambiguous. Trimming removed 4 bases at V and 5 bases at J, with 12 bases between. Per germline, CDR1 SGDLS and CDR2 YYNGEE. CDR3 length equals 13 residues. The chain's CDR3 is CASSPPGRYGYTF. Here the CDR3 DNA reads TGTGCCAGCAGCCCCCCGGGCAGATATGGCTACACCTTC.

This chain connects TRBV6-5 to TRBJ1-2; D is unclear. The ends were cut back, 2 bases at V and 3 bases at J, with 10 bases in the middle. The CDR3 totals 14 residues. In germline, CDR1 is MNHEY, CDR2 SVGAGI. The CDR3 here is CASSYGQADYGYTF. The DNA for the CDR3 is TGTGCCAGCAGTTACGGGCAGGCAGACTATGGCTACACCTTC.

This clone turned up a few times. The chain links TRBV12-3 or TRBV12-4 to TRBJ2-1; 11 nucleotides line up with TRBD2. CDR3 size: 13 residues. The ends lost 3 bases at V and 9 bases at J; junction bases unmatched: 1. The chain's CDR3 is CASSFGLAGEQFF. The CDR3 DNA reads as TGTGCCAGCAGTTTCGGACTAGCGGGTGAGCAGTTCTTC.

CDR3: CASHYWGGETQYF. For the CDR3, the DNA is TGTGCCAGCCACTATTGGGGTGGCGAGACCCAGTACTTC. The chain carries TRBV12-3 or TRBV12-4 and TRBJ2-5; D is unresolved. This CDR3 is built from 13 residues. Trimming cost V 8 bases and J 5 bases, with 15 bases left between them.

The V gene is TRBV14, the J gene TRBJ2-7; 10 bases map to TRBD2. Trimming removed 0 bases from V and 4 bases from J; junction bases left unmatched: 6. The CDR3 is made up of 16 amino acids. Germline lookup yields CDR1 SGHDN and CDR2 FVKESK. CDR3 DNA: TGTGCCAGCAGCCAAGATAGTCTAGCGGGGGCATACGAGCAGTACTTC. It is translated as CASSQDSLAGAYEQYF.

The CDR3 nucleotides are TGTGCCAGCTCCCCTATAAGGGGGACCAGCACAGATACGCAGTATTTT. Amino acids: CASSPIRGTSTDTQYF. The genes are TRBV11-2 and TRBJ2-3; tentative D call: TRBD1 (6 bases). CDR1 and CDR2 (germline): SGHAT, FQNNGV. V was cut by 8 bases and J by 0 bases, with 18 bases left in between. This CDR3 comprises 16 residues.

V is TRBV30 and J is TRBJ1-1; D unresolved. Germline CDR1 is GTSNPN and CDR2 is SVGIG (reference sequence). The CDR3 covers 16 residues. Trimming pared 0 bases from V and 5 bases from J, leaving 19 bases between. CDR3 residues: CAWSVLGRAGRTEAFF. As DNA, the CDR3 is TGTGCCTGGAGTGTTCTCGGTCGCGCAGGTCGGACTGAAGCTTTCTTT.

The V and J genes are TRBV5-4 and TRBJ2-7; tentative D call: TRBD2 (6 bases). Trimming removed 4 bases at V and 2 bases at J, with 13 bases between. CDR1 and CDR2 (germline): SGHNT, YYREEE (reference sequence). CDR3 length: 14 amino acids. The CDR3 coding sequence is TGTGCCAGCAGCCGGGGACTCTCTCCCTACGAGCAGTACTTC. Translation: CASSRGLSPYEQYF.

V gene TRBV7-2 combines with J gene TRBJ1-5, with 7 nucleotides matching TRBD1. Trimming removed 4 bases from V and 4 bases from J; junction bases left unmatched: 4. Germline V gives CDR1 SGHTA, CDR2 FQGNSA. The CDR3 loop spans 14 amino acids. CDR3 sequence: CASSSLQGNQPQHF. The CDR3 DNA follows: TGTGCCAGCAGCTCACTACAGGGGAATCAGCCCCAGCATTTT.

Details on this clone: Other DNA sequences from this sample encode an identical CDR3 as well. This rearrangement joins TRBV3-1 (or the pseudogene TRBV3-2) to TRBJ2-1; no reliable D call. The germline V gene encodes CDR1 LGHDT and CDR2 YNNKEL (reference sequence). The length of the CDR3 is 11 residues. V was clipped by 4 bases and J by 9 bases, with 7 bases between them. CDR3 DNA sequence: TGTGCCAGCAGCCGAGTAGGTGAGCAGTTCTTC. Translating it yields CASSRVGEQFF.

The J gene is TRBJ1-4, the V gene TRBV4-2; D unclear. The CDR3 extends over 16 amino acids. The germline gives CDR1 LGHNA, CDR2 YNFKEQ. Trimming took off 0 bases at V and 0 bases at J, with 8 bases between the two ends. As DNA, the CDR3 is TGTGCCAGCAGCCAAGAATCCTTCGCAACTAATGAAAAACTGTTTTTT. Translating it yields CASSQESFATNEKLFF.

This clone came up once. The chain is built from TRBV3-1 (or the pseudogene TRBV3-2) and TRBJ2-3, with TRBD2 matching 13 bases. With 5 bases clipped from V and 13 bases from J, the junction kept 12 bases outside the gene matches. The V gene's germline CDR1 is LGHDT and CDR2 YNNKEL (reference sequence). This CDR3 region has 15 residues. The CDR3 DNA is TGTGCCAGCAGCAAACTAGCGGGGGGGCCCGAGTGGAAGTATTTT. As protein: CASSKLAGGPEWKYF.

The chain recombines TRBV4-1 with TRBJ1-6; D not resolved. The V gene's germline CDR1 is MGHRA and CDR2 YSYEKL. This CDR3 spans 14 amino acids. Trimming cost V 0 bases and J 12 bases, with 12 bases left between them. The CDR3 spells CASSQDPQFGPLHF. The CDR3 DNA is TGCGCCAGCAGCCAAGACCCCCAATTTGGACCCCTCCACTTT.

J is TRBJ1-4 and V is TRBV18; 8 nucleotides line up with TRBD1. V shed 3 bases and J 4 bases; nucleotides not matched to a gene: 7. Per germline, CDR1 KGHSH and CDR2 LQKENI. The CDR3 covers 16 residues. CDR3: CASSPSPGQVNEKLFF. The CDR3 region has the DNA TGTGCCAGCTCACCTTCACCGGGACAGGTTAATGAAAAACTGTTTTTT.

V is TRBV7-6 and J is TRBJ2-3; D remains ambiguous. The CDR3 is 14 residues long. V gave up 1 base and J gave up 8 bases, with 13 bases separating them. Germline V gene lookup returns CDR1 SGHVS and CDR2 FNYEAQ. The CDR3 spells CASSLEPAPGTQYF. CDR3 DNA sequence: TGTGCCAGCAGCTTAGAGCCCGCACCGGGTACGCAGTATTTT.

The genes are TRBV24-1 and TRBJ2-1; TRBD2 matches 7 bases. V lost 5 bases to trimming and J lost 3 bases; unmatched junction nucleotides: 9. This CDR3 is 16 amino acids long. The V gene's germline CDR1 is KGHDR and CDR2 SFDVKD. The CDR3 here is CATSGTGGGGYNEQFF. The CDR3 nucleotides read TGTGCCACCAGTGGGACTGGGGGGGGAGGCTACAATGAGCAGTTCTTC.

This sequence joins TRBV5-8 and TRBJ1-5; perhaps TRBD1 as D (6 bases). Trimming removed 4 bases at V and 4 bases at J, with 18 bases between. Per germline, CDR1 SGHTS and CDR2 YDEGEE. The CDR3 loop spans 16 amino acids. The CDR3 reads CASSDGQTPFNQPQHF. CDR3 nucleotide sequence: TGTGCCAGCAGCGATGGACAGACCCCCTTTAATCAGCCCCAGCATTTT.